This T cell receptor beta chain comes out of a study of T cell clonotyping in hematopoietic cell transplantation. Time point here: recipient sample about 28 days before transplant, after cytoreduction. With respect to this clone: Its target is unknown.

Deletions cut 2 bases from V and 5 bases from J, with 8 bases between. CDR1 SGHRS and CDR2 YFSETQ come from the germline V gene. The CDR3 has 14 residues. The study's findings and limits: Graft donor and pretransplant recipient Inverse Simpson Index values predicted broader posttransplant TCR diversity. After transplant, recipient diversity fell while pathologically expanded clonotypes grew through day 180.

Assay: immunoSEQ multiplex PCR; the TCRdb copy retains only in-frame clones and omits some. This table has around 45,000 clones, roughly four fifths appearing once. The chain combines TRBV5-1 with TRBJ1-6; D remains unclear. The material was peripheral blood mononuclear cells, obtained before stem cell transplant. This receptor was obtained from a man in his 60s with myelodysplastic syndrome. Some clones in this sample may be carry-over from other donors' samples. The CDR3 bases are TGCGCCAGCAGCTTTAACAGCAATAATTCACCCCTCCACTTT. Residues: CASSFNSNNSPLHF.